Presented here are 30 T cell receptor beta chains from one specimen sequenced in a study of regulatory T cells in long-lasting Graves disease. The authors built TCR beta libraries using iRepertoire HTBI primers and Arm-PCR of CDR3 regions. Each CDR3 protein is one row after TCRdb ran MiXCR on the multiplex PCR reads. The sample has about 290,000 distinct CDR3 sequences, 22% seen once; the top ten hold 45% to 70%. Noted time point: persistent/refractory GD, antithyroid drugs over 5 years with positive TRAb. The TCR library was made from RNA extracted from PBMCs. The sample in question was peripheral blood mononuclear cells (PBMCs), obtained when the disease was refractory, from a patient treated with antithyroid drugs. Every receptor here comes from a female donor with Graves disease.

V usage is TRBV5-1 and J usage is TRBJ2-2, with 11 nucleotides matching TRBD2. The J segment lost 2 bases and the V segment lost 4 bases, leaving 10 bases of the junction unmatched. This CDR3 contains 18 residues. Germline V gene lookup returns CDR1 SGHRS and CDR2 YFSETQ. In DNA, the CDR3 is TGCGCCAGCAGCCCACGGACTAGCGGGCTCAGTAACACCGGGGAGCTGTTTTTT. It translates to CASSPRTSGLSNTGELFF. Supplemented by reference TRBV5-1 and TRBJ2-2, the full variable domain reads KAGVTQTPRYLIKTRGQQVTLSCSPISGHRSVSWYQQTPGQGLQFLFEYFSETQRNKGNFPGRFSGRQFSNSRSEMNVSTLELGDSALYLCASSPRTSGLSNTGELFFGEGSRLTVL.

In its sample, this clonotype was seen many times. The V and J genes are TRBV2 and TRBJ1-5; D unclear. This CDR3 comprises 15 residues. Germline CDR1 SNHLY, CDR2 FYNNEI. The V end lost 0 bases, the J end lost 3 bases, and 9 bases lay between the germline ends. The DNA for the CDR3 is TGTGCCAGCAGTGAAGCGTCGAATATCAATCAGCCCCAGCATTTT. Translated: CASSEASNINQPQHF. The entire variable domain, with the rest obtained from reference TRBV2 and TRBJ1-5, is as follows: EPEVTQTPSHQVTQMGQEVILRCVPISNHLYFYWYRQILGQKVEFLVSFYNNEISEKSEIFDDQFSVERPDGSNFTLKIRSTKLEDSAMYFCASSEASNINQPQHFGDGTRLSIL.

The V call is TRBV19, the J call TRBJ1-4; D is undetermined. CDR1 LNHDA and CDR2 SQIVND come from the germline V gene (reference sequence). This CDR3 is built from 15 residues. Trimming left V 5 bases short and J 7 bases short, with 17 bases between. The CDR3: CASSSSQINLEKLFF. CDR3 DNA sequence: TGTGCCAGTAGTTCCTCACAGATAAACCTTGAAAAACTGTTTTTT. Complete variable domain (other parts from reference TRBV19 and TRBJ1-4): DGGITQSPKYLFRKEGQNVTLSCEQNLNHDAMYWYRQDPGQGLRLIYYSQIVNDFQKGDIAEGYSVSREKKESFPLTVTSAQKNPTAFYLCASSSSQINLEKLFFGSGTQLSVL.

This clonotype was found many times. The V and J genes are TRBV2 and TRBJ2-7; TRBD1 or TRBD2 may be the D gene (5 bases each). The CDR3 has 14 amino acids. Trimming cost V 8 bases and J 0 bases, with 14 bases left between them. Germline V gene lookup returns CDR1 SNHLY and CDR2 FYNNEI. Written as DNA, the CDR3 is TGTGCCAGCTCACGGGGCAGTAGCTCCTACGAGCAGTACTTC. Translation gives CASSRGSSSYEQYF.

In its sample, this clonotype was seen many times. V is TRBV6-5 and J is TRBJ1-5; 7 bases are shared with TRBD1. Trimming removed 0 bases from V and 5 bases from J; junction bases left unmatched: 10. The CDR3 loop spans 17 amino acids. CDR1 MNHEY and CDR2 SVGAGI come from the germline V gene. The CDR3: CASSYSRTGLRDQPQHF. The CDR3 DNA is TGTGCCAGCAGTTACTCTCGGACAGGCCTGCGTGATCAGCCCCAGCATTTT.

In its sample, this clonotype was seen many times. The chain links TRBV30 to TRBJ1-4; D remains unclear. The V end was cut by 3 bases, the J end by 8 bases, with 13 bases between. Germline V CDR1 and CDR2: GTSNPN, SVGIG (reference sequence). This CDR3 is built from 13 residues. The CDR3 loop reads CAWSNNLGEKLFF. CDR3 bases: TGTGCCTGGAGCAATAACCTCGGAGAAAAACTGTTTTTT.

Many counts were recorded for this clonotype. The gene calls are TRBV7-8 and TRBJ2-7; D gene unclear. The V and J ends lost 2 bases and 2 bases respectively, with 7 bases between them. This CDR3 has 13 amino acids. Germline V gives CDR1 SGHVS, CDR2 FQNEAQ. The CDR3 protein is CASSLMTAYEQYF. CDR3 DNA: TGTGCCAGCAGCTTAATGACGGCCTACGAGCAGTACTTC.

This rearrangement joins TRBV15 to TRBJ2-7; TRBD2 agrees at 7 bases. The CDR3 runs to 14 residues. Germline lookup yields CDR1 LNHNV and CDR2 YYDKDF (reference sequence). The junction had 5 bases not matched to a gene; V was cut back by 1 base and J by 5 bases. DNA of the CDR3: TGTGCCACCAGCAGAGTGGGAGGGGTCCACGAGCAGTACTTC. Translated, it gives CATSRVGGVHEQYF. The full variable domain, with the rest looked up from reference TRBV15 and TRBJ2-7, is DAMVIQNPRYQVTQFGKPVTLSCSQTLNHNVMYWYQQKSSQAPKLLFHYYDKDFNNEADTPDNFQSRRPNTSFCFLDIRSPGLGDTAMYLCATSRVGGVHEQYFGPGTRLTVT.

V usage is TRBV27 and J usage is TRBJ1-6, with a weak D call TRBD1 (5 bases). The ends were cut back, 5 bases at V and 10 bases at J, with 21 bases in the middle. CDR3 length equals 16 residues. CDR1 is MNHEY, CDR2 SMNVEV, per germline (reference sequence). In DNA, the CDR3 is TGTGCCAGCAGTCCCCAGGGTTCCTACCTCTCGTCACCCCTCCACTTT. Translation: CASSPQGSYLSSPLHF.

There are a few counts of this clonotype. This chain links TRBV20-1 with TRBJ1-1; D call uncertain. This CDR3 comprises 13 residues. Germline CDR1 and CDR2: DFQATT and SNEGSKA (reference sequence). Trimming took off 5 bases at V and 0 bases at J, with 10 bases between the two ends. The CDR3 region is CSARPFMNTEAFF. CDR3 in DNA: TGCAGTGCTCGACCTTTCATGAACACTGAAGCTTTCTTT.

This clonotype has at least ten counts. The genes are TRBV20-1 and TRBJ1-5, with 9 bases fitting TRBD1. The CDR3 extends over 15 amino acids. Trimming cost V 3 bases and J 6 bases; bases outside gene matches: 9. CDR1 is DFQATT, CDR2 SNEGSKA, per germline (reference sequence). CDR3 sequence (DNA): TGCAGTGCTAGCTCAACAACAGGGGGCTCTCAGCCCCAGCATTTT. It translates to CSASSTTGGSQPQHF.

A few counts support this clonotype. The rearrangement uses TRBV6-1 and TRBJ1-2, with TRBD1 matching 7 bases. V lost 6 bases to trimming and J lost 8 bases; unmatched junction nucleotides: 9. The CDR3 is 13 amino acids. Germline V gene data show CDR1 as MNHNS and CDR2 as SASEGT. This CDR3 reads CASRPGTDWGYTF. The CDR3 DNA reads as TGTGCCAGCAGACCCGGGACAGACTGGGGCTACACCTTC.

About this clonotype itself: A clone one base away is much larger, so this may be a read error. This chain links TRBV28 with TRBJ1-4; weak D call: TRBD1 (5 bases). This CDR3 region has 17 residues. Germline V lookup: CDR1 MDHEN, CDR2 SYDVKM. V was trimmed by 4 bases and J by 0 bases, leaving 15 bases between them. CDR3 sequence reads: CASSSFRPTATNEKLFF. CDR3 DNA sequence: TGTGCCAGCAGTTCCTTCAGACCGACAGCAACTAATGAAAAACTGTTTTTT.

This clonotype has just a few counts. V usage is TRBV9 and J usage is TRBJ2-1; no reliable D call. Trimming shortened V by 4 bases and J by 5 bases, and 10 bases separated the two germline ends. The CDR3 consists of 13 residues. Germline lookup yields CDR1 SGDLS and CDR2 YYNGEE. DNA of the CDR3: TGTGCCAGCAGCTCTCAGGTTGACAATGAGCAGTTCTTC. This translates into CASSSQVDNEQFF. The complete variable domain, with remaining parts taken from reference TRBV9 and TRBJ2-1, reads DSGVTQTPKHLITATGQRVTLRCSPRSGDLSVYWYQQSLDQGLQFLIQYYNGEERAKGNILERFSAQQFPDLHSELNLSSLELGDSALYFCASSSQVDNEQFFGPGTRLTVL.

CDR3 bases: TGCGCCAGCAGCTTGCGGGTTGTTGCAGGATGGAACACCGGGGAGCTGTTTTTT. Protein sequence: CASSLRVVAGWNTGELFF. The chain recombines TRBV5-1 with TRBJ2-2; D call uncertain. V lost 1 base, J lost 1 base, and 17 bases lay in between. In germline, CDR1 is SGHRS, CDR2 YFSETQ. This CDR3 spans 18 amino acids.

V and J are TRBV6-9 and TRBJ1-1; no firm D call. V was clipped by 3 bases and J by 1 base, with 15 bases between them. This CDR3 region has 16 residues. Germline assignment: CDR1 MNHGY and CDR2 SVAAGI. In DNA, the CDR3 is TGTGCCAGCAGTTACAACGAACAGAGACCGAACACTGAAGCTTTCTTT. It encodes CASSYNEQRPNTEAFF.

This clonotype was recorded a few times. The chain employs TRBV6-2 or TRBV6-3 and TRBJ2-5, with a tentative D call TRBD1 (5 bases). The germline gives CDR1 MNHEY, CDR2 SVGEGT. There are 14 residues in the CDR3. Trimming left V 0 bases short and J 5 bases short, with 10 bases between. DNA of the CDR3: TGTGCCAGCAGTTACTCGGCAGGGATGGAGACCCAGTACTTC. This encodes CASSYSAGMETQYF.

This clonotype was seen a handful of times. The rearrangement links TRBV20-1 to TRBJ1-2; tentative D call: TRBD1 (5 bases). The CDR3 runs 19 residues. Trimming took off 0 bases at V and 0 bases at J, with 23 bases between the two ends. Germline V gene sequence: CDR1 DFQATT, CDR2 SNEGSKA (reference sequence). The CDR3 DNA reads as TGCAGTGCTAGAGATCTTGGGGGGAAAGGGGCTAGAGCTAACTATGGCTACACCTTC. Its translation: CSARDLGGKGARANYGYTF.

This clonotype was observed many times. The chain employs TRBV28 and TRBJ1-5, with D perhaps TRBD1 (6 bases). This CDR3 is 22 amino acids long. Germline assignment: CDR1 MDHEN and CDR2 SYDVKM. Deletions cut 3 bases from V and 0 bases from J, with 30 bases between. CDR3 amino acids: CASSFRVLGIGQNFNSNQPQHF. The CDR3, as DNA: TGTGCCAGCAGTTTTAGAGTTCTTGGAATAGGACAGAACTTTAATAGCAATCAGCCCCAGCATTTT.

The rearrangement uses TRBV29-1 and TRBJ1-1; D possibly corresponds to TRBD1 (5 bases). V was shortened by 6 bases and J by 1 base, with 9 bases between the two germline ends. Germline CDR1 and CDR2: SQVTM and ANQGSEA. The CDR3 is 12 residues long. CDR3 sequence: CSVRAKNTEAFF. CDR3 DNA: TGCAGCGTCAGGGCCAAGAACACTGAAGCTTTCTTT. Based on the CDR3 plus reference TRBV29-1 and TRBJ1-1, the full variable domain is SAVISQKPSRDICQRGTSLTIQCQVDSQVTMMFWYRQQPGQSLTLIATANQGSEATYESGFVIDKFPISRPNLTFSTLTVSNMSPEDSSIYLCSVRAKNTEAFFGQGTRLTVV.

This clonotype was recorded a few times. The CDR3 DNA reads TGTGCCAGCAGTGGACAGGGGATGAACTCTGGGGCCAACGTCCTGACTTTC. It translates to CASSGQGMNSGANVLTF. The chain links TRBV6-2 or TRBV6-3 to TRBJ2-6; 9 bases fit TRBD1. In germline, CDR1 is MNHEY, CDR2 SVGEGT. This CDR3 is built from 17 residues. J lost 0 bases, V lost 5 bases, and 5 bases had no gene match.

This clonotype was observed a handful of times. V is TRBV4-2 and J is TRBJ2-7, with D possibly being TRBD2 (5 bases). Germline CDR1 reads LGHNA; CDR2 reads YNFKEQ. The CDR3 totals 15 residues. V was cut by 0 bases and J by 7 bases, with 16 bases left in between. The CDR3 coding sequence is TGTGCCAGCAGCCAAGAACTACCCGGCGGGTTGGAGCAGTACTTC. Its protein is CASSQELPGGLEQYF.

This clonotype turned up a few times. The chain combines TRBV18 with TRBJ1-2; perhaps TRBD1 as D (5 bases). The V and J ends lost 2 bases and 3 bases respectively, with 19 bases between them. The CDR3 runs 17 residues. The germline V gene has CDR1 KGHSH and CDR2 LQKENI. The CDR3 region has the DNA TGTGCCAGCTCACCAGGAAACCCCGCAGGGAACGACTATGGCTACACCTTC. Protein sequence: CASSPGNPAGNDYGYTF.

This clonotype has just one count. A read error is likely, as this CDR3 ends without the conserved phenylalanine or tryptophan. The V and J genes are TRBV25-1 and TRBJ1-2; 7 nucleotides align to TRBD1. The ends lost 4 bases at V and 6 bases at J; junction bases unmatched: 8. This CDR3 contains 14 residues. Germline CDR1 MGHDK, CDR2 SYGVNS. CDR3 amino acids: CASSGWDSLHGYTS. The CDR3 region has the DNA TGTGCCAGCAGTGGCTGGGACAGCCTTCATGGCTACACCTCC.

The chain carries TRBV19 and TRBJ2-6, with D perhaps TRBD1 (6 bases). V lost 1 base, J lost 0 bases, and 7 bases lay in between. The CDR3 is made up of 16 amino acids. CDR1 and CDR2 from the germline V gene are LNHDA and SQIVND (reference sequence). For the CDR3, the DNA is TGTGCCAGTAGTATAGGCAGGGGCTCTGGGGCCAACGTCCTGACTTTC. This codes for CASSIGRGSGANVLTF.

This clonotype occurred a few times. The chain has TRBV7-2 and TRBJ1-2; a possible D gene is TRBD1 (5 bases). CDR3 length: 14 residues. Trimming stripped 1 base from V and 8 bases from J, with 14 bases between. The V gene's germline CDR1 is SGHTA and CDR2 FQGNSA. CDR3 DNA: TGTGCCAGCAGCTTAGGGGCTGCGGGGGTGGGCTACACCTTC. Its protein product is CASSLGAAGVGYTF.

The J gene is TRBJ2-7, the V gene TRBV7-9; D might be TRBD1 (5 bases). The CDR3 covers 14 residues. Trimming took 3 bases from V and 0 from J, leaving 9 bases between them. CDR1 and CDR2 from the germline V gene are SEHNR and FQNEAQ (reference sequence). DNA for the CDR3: TGTGCCAGCAGCTTTTCTGGACACTCCTACGAGCAGTACTTC. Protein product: CASSFSGHSYEQYF.

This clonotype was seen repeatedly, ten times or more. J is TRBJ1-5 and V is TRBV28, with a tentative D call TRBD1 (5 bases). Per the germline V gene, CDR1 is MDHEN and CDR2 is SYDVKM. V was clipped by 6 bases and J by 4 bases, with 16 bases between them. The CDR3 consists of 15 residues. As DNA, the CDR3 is TGTGCCAGCAGGGGAACGGGACTATCAAATCAGCCCCAGCATTTT. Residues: CASRGTGLSNQPQHF.

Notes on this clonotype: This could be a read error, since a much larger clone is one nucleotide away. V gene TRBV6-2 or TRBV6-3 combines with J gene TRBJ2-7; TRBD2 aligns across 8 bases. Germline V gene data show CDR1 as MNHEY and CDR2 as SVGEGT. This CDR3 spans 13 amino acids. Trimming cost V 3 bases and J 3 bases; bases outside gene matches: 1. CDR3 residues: CASSYTSGYEQYF. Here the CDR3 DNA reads TGTGCCAGCAGTTATACTAGCGGCTACGAGCAGTACTTC.

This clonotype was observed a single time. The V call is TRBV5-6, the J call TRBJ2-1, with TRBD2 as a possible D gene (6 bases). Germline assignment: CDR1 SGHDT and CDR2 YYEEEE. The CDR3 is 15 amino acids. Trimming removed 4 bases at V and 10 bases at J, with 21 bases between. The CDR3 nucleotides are TGTGCCAGCAGCGAGGCGGGGACGAGTATGCTAGAGCAGTTCTTC. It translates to CASSEAGTSMLEQFF.